The next 3 T cell receptor beta chains were all read from a single sample in a study of blood T cells in healthy people across ages. Then a second PCR, running roughly 7 to 11 cycles, was carried out with a sample-barcoded 5' primer and a J-beta primer mix. TCRdb itself ran the 5' RACE reads through MiXCR, one entry per CDR3 protein. Of fewer than 900,000 distinct CDR3 sequences in the sample, roughly 44% were seen once. The sequenced sample consisted of blood. The source is a woman aged 55-69 years in good health.

The chain has TRBV18 and TRBJ2-7, with 9 bases matching TRBD1. CDR1 KGHSH and CDR2 LQKENI come from the germline V gene. The CDR3 spans 14 residues. V lost 2 bases, J lost 5 bases, and 4 bases stayed unmatched. Written as DNA, the CDR3 is TGTGCCAGCTCACCAGGGGGACAGGGCGACGAGCAGTACTTC. Translating gives CASSPGGQGDEQYF.

The table lists this clonotype with a few counts. This chain uses TRBV21-1 with TRBJ2-5; the table's D gene call, TRBD1, was not cross checked with the DNA. TRBV21-1 is an annotated pseudogene. CDR3 length: 13 residues. In DNA form, the CDR3 reads TGTGCCAGCAGCGGGTGGGACAGGTGGACCCAGTACTTC. Its protein product is CASSGWDRWTQYF.

The chain carries TRBV28 and TRBJ2-1; 13 bases match TRBD2. The CDR3 extends over 16 amino acids. With 3 bases clipped from V and 9 bases from J, the junction kept 8 bases outside the gene matches. Germline CDR1 reads MDHEN; CDR2 reads SYDVKM. CDR3 DNA: TGTGCCAGCAGTTTCGGGACTAGCGGGATGGTCCTTGAGCAGTTCTTC. Protein: CASSFGTSGMVLEQFF.